This TCR beta chain comes out of a study of OX40 agonist ivuxolimab in advanced cancers. For the wider study: Ivuxolimab was an agonistic, fully human IgG2 monoclonal antibody directed against OX40 (CD134), a costimulatory receptor. Patients were allowed to have had prior anti-PD-1, anti-PD-L1 or anti-CTLA-4 therapy, and more than 35% of the dose-escalation patients had been treated with checkpoint inhibitors. Among the approximately 54 dose-escalation patients, approximately 20 had hepatocellular carcinoma, about 15 melanoma, 9 renal cell carcinoma and 9 head and neck cancer. Intravenous ivuxolimab was administered to patients every 2 weeks at six dose levels: 0.01, 0.1, 0.3, 1.5, 3 and 10 mg/kg. The dose-escalation cohort was about 87% male with a mean age of approximately 60 years, ranging from roughly 20 to 80. Partial responses occurred in three dose-escalation patients, of whom one had hepatocellular carcinoma and two had cutaneous melanoma. The paper covers the monotherapy dose-escalation part of the phase I ivuxolimab trial, which included N ≈ 50 patients. Peripheral TCRbeta sequencing aimed to test whether ivuxolimab altered TCR sequence diversity and caused clonal T-cell expansion. Broad study findings and their caveats: On average, CD8+ T cells showed more expanded clones than CD4+ T cells after ivuxolimab. The antigen specificity of the peripheral T cells that underwent clonal expansion was not determined. At doses from 0.1 to 3.0 mg/kg, clonal expansion was seen in both CD4+ and CD8+ blood T cells between baseline and week 6. In the 0.1-3.0 mg/kg groups, partial responders were among the patients with the lowest normalized peripheral clonal expansion, particularly in CD8+ T cells. Low levels of normalized T-cell clonal expansion were also seen in some patients who did not respond.

For sequencing of the TCRbeta CDR3 region, genomic DNA was extracted from the sorted cells. The immunoSEQ Assay was used for sequencing of TCRbeta CDR3 regions. As stored in TCRdb, this immuneACCESS dataset retains in-frame rearrangements with V and J assigned. A fraction of the clones does not appear; measured against another copy, unresolved V genes explain less than half of the discrepancy, and the remainder lacks a known reason. The sample records tens of thousands of clones, roughly 90% of which are singletons. The top ten hold around 20% of the sample. Turning to this clone: Its antigen target is currently unknown. Per-nucleotide qualities are absent, and no much larger clonotype sits a single base away.

The trial excluded patients who had a history of autoimmune disease or were on systemic immunosuppression. Peripheral blood for TCR sequencing was collected from all dose cohorts at baseline, on cycle 4 day 1, and on cycle 7 day 1. Samples came from an open-label, multicenter, first-in-human phase I dose-escalation trial of ivuxolimab. Adults with locally advanced or metastatic head and neck squamous cell, hepatocellular, melanoma or renal cell carcinoma were enrolled in the trial. CD4+ and CD8+ T cells were sorted separately from peripheral blood before TCR sequencing. According to the germline V gene, CDR1 reads MNHNS and CDR2 reads SASEGT. From cysteine to phenylalanine, the CDR3 is 15 amino acids long. Just CDR3 DNA is preserved here, 45 bases in frame from base 1. The junction shows trimming of 7 bases on V and 4 bases on J, plus 19 bases between the germline ends.

The TCR originated in an adult with an advanced solid tumor such as melanoma, head and neck, liver or kidney cancer. The specimen comprised CD4+ or CD8+ T cells sorted from blood, sampled in a trial of the OX40 agonist ivuxolimab. The V and J segments used are TRBV6-1 and TRBJ1-2; the D gene remains uncertain. The DNA is as follows: TGTGCCAGCATTCCGGTGAGCACGAGTAGCTATGGCTACACCTTC. This gives the protein CASIPVSTSSYGYTF.